This TCR beta chain was captured in a study of identical twins (dated by TCRdb to about 2016). As for the study more broadly: The study deep-sequenced TCR alpha and beta repertoires from monozygotic twins, unrelated adults of various ages and cord blood to test whether fetal clonotypes persist. To rule out contamination, replicate twin experiments were performed at different times with different library preparation protocols. The paper's findings and limits, for the study overall: Because the same donors could not be followed over many years, the conclusions depended on cross-sectional statistical analysis. Zero-insertion analyses could be partly confounded by invariant T cells such as MAIT and iNKT, though diverse VJ usage argued against such confounding for most clonotypes. In monozygotic twins, out-of-frame TCR alpha sharing was systematically underestimated by recombination models, although the models agreed with sharing between unrelated individuals. Compared with coincidental sharing between unrelated individuals, out-of-frame TCR alpha sequences shared between twins showed an excess of sequences with low generation probability. Fewer insertions were carried by abundant cord blood beta clonotypes, a similar but weaker trend appeared in young adult naive repertoires, and no such trend appeared in memory repertoires. The excess sharing between twins in beta out-of-frame sequences was weaker because fewer shared sequences reduced the signal-to-noise ratio.

This clonotype was seen a handful of times. The specificity of this receptor is unknown. Qualities for individual bases were not recorded, and no much larger clone is one base off. The CDR3 starts with the cysteine, ends with the phenylalanine, and has 16 residues. Kept here is only the CDR3 DNA, which spans 48 bases and is read in frame from base 1. The junction carries 20 bases between V and J, which are trimmed by 4 bases and 5 bases respectively. Reading the germline V gene gives CDR1 SGHTA and CDR2 FQGNSA. Library creation used 5' RACE. TCRdb shows the sequencer as Illumina HiSeq 2000. Template switching added a universal primer binding site, and the final cDNA carried a unique molecular identifier that allowed TCR cDNA molecules to be counted accurately. First-strand cDNA for TCR alpha and beta chains was synthesized from specific primers in the conserved constant-segment region. Each cDNA library was double barcoded, with a SMART-Mk sample barcode plus Illumina barcodes, to control for contamination. Two successive PCR steps introduced TruSeq adapter sequences along with Illumina sample barcodes. TCR alpha and beta cDNA libraries were sequenced on the Illumina HiSeq platform with custom primers. The source study handled its data this way. MiGEC was used to process raw reads and extract unique molecular identifiers, and MiXCR was used to find CDR3 positions. Recombination models were inferred per individual with the repgenHMM and IGoR tools using an EM algorithm. Shared clonotypes were analyzed with the tcR package in R, and sharing was normalized by the product of cloneset sizes. To study raw recombination free of thymic and clonal selection effects, out-of-frame nonproductive sequences were analyzed. TCRdb trimmed the raw reads at Q25, called clones with MiXCR and kept productive beta chains. Every entry covers one CDR3 protein and lists the most common genes and DNA from its rows. The V and J calls come from TCRdb's annotation, not from the publication. The sample profile shows roughly 720,000 distinct CDR3 sequences; over 15% of them were found once. The ten largest make up about an eighth of the sample.

Every donor was a healthy Caucasian. The twin cohort comprised three pairs of female monozygotic twins, all aged roughly 18 to 29 years. RNA for TCR libraries was isolated from peripheral blood mononuclear cells. The sample was also reused in another study, on T cells expressing NK-cell markers. The second paper further reports: TCR beta-chain repertoires were profiled in sorted CD3+CD56+NKG2C+, CD3+CD56+NKG2C- and CD3+CD56-NKG2C+ T-cell subsets from about 8 donors. Among the eight sequenced donors, seven were HCMV-seropositive and one was HCMV-seronegative. In several experiments an anti-gammadeltaTCR antibody was added to restrict sorting to alphabetaTCR-expressing T cells. For six donors, the dominant CD3+CD56+NKG2C+ clonotypes were among the top 10 CD8+ clonotypes and accounted for roughly 1.0-8% of CD8+ T cells. Those dominant clonotypes were again the most abundant among CD3+CD56-NKG2C+ cells in a handful of donors, at about 25-65%. It remained unclear whether the expanded NKG2C-expressing T cell clones were specific for HCMV antigens. The eight sequenced donors were randomly selected healthy volunteers, three men and five women. HCMV serostatus was determined by detecting HCMV-specific IgG in serum with a commercial ELISA kit. For several donors, bulk peripheral blood T-cell repertoires were also sequenced from unsorted PBMC. Reads were demultiplexed and grouped by UMI with MIGEC, and clonotypes were assembled and quantified with MiTCR. To exclude erroneous sequences, any TCR cDNA sequence not supported by at least two reads was discarded. The tcR package was used for downstream repertoire analysis, and clonotypes were matched between fractions using CDR3 nucleotide sequence together with V segment. Antigen specificity was annotated against VDJdb with VDJmatch, allowing one amino acid substitution in CDR3.

Sample: PBMCs. The chain employs TRBV7-2 and TRBJ2-5; too little of a D gene remains to name it. The sequence was obtained from a woman between 18 and 29 years old in good health. The bases are TGTGCCAGCAGCTCAGTACAAACGGCCCTATGGGAGACCCAGTACTTC. Translated, this is CASSSVQTALWETQYF.